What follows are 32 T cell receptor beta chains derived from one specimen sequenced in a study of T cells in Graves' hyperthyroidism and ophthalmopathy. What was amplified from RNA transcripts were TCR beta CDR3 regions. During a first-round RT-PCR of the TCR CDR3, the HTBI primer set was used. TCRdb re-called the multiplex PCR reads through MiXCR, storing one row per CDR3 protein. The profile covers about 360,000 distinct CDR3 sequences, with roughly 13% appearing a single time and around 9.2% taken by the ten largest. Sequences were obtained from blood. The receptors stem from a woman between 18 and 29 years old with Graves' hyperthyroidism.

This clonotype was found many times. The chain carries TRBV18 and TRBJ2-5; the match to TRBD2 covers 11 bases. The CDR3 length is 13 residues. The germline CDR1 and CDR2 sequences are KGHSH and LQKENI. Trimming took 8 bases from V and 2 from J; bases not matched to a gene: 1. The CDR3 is CASRTSGQETQYF. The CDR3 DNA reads TGTGCCAGCCGGACTAGCGGGCAAGAGACCCAGTACTTC.

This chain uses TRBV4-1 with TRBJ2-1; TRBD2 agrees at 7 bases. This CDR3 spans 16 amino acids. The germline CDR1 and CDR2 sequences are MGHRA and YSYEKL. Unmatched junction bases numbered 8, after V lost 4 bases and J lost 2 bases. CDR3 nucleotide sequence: TGCGCCAGCAGCCGGACTCTAGCGGACCCCTACAATGAGCAGTTCTTC. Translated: CASSRTLADPYNEQFF.

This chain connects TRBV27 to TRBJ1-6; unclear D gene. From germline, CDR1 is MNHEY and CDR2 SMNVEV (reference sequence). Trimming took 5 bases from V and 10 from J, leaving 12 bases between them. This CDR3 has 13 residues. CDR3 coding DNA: TGTGCCAGCAGTACTGTTTCACCGTCACCCCTCCACTTT. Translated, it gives CASSTVSPSPLHF.

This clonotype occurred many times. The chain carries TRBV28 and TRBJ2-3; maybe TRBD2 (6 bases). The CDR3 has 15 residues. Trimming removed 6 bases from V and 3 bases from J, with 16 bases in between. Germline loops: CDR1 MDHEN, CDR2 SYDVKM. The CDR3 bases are TGTGCCAGCAGCCTGGGGCGGAGGGGTACAGATACGCAGTATTTT. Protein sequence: CASSLGRRGTDTQYF.

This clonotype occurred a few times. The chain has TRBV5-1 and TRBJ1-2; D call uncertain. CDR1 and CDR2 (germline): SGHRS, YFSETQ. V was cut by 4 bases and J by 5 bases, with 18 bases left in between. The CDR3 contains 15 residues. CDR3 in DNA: TGCGCCAGCAGCACAACCGACCGACCGTTATATGGCTACACCTTC. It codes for CASSTTDRPLYGYTF. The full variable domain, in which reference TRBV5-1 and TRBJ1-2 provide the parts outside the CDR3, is KAGVTQTPRYLIKTRGQQVTLSCSPISGHRSVSWYQQTPGQGLQFLFEYFSETQRNKGNFPGRFSGRQFSNSRSEMNVSTLELGDSALYLCASSTTDRPLYGYTFGSGTRLTVV.

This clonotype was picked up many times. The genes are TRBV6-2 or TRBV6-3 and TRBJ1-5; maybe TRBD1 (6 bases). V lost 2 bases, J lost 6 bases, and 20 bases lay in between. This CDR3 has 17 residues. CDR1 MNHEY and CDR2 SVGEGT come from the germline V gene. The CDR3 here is CASSYVPRWGGGQPQHF. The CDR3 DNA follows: TGTGCCAGCAGTTACGTCCCCAGGTGGGGAGGGGGTCAGCCCCAGCATTTT.

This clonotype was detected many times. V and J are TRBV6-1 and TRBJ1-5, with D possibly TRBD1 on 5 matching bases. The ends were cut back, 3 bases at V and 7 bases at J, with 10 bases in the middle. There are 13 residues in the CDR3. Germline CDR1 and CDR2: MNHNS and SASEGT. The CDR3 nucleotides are TGTGCCAGCAGTGACGCCCCAGGGCAGCCCCAGCATTTT. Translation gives CASSDAPGQPQHF.

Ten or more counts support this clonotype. This chain's CDR3 is CASRSGSGNTEAFF. CDR3 sequence (DNA): TGTGCCAGCAGGTCGGGATCGGGTAACACTGAAGCTTTCTTT. V and J are TRBV7-3 and TRBJ1-1, with D hard to call. The CDR3 has 14 amino acids. The germline gives CDR1 SGHTA, CDR2 FQGTGA. V shed 6 bases and J shed 2 bases, with 13 bases lying between them.

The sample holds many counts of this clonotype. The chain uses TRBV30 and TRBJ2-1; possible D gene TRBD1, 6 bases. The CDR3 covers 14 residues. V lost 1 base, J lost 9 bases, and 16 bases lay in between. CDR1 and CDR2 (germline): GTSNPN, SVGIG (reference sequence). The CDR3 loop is CAWSEGTLNGEQFF. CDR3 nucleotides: TGTGCCTGGAGTGAAGGGACATTGAACGGTGAGCAGTTCTTC.

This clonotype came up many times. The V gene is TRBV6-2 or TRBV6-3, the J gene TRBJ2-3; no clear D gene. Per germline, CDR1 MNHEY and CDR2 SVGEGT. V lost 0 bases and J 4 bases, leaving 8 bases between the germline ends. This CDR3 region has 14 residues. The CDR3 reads CASSYSWEADTQYF. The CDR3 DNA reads TGTGCCAGCAGTTACTCCTGGGAAGCAGATACGCAGTATTTT.

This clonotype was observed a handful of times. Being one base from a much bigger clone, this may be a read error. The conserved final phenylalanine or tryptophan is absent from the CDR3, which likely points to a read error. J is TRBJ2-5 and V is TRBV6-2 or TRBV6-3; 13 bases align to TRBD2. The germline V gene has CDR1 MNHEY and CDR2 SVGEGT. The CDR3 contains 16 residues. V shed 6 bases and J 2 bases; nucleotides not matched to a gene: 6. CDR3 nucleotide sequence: TGTGCCAGCAGGCGACTAGCGGGGGGTCCTCAAGAGACCCAGTACTCC. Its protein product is CASRRLAGGPQETQYS.

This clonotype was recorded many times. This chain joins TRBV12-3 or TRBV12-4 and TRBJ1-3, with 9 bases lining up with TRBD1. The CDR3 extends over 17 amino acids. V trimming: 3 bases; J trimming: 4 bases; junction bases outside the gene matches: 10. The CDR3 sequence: CASSFPGTGREGNTIYF. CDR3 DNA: TGTGCCAGCAGTTTCCCCGGGACAGGGCGTGAAGGAAACACCATATATTTT.

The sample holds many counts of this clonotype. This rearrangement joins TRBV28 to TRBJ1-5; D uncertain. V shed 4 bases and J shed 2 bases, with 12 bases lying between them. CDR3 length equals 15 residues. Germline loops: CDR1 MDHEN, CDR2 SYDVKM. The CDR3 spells CASSSDDGGNQPQHF. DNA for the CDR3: TGTGCCAGCAGTTCGGACGACGGGGGCAATCAGCCCCAGCATTTT.

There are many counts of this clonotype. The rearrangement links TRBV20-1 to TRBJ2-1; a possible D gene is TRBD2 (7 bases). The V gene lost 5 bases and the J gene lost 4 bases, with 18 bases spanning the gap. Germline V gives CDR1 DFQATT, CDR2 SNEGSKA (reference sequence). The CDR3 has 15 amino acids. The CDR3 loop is CSARPPSGTYNEQFF. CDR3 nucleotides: TGCAGTGCTCGCCCGCCCAGCGGGACATACAATGAGCAGTTCTTC.

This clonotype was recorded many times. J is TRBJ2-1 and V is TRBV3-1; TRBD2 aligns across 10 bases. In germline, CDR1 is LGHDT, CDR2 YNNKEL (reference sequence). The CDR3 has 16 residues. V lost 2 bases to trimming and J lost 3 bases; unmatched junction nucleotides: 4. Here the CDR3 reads CASSQPSGSNYNEQFF. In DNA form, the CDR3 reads TGTGCCAGCAGCCAACCTAGCGGGAGTAACTACAATGAGCAGTTCTTC.

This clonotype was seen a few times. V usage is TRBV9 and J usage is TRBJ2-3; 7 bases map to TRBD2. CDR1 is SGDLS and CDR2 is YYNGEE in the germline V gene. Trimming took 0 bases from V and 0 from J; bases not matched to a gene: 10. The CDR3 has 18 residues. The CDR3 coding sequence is TGTGCCAGCAGCGTAGCAGTACGGACTAGGCTTAGCACAGATACGCAGTATTTT. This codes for CASSVAVRTRLSTDTQYF.

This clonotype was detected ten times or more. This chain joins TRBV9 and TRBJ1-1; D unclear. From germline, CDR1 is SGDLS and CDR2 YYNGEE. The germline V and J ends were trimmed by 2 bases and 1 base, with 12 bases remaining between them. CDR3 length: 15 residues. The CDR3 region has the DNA TGTGCCAGCAGCGTGACTACAGATCAGAACACTGAAGCTTTCTTT. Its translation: CASSVTTDQNTEAFF.

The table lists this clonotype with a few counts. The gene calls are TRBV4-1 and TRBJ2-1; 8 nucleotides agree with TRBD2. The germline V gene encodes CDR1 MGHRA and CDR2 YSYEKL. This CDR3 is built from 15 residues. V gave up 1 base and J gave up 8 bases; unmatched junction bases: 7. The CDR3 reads CASSQGLAPGDEQFF. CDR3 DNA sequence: TGCGCCAGCAGCCAAGGACTAGCGCCAGGGGATGAGCAGTTCTTC.

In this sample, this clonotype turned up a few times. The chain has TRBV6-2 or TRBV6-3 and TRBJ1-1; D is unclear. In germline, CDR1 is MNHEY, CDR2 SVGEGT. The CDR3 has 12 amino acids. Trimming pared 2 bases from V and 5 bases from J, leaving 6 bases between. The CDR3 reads CASSYAQTEAFF. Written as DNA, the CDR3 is TGTGCCAGCAGTTACGCGCAGACTGAAGCTTTCTTT.

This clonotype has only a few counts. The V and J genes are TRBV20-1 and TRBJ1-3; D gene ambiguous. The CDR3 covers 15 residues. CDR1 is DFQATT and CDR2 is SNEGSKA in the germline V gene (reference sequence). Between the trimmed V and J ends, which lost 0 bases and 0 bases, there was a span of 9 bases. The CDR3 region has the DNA TGCAGTGCTAGAGAGATAGATCACTCTGGAAACACCATATATTTT. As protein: CSAREIDHSGNTIYF.

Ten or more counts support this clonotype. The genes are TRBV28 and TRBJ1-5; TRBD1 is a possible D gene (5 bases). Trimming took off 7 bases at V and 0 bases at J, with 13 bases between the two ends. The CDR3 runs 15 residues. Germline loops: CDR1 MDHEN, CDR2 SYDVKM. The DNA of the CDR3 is TGTGCCAGCACCGTTGACAGCGATAGCAATCAGCCCCAGCATTTT. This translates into CASTVDSDSNQPQHF.

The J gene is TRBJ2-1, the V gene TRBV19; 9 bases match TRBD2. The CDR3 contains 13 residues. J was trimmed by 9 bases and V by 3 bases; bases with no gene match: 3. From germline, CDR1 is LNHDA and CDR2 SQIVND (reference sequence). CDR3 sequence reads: CASSMGTSSEQFF. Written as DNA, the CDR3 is TGTGCCAGTAGTATGGGGACTAGCAGTGAGCAGTTCTTC.

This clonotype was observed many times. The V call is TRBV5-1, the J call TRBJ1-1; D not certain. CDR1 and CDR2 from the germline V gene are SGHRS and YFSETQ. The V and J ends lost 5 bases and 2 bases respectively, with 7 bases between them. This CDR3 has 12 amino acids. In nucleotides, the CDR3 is TGCGCCAGCAGGAAGGGTAACACTGAAGCTTTCTTT. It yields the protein CASRKGNTEAFF.

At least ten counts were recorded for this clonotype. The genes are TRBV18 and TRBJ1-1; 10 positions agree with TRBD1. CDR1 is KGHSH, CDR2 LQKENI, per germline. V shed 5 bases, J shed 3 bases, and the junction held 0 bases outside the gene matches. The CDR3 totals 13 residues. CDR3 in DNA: TGTGCCAGCTCAGGGACAGGGGACACTGAAGCTTTCTTT. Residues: CASSGTGDTEAFF.

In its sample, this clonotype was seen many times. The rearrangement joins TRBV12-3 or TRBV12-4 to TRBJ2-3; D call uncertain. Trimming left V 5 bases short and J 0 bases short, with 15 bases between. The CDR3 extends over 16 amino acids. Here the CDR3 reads CASSISYKTSTDTQYF. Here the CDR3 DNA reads TGTGCCAGCAGTATTTCATACAAAACGAGCACAGATACGCAGTATTTT.

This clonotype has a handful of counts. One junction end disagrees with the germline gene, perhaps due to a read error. The CDR3 loop is CANSRGKGQPQHF. The CDR3 DNA is TGTGCCAATAGTAGAGGGAAGGGCCAGCCCCAGCATTTT. The V call is TRBV19, the J call TRBJ1-5, with D unclear. Germline V lookup: CDR1 LNHDA, CDR2 SQIVND (reference sequence). This CDR3 has 13 amino acids.

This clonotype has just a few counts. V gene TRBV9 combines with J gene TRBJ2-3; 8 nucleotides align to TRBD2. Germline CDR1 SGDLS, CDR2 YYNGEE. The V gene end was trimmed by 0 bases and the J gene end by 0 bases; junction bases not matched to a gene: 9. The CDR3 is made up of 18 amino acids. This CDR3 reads CASSVESSGYLSTDTQYF. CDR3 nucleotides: TGTGCCAGCAGCGTAGAGTCTAGCGGGTATCTTAGCACAGATACGCAGTATTTT.

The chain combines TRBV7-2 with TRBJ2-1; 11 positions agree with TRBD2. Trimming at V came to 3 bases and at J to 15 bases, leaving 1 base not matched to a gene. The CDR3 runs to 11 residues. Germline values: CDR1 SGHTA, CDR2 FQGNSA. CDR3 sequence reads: CTSSFSGRGFF. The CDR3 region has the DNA TGTACCAGCAGCTTTAGCGGGAGGGGGTTCTTC.

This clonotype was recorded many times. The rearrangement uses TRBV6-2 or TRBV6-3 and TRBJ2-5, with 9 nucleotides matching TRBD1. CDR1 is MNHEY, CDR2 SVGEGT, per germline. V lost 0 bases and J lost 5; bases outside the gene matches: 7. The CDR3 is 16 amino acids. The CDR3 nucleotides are TGTGCCAGCAGTTACTCGATCGGGACAGGGAGTGAGACCCAGTACTTC. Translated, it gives CASSYSIGTGSETQYF.

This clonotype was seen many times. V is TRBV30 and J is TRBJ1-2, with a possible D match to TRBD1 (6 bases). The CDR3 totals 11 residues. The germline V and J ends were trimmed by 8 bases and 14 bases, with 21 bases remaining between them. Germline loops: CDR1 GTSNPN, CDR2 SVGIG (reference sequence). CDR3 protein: CAGKTGQIRTF. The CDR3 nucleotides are TGTGCCGGAAAGACCGGACAGATCAGGACCTTC.

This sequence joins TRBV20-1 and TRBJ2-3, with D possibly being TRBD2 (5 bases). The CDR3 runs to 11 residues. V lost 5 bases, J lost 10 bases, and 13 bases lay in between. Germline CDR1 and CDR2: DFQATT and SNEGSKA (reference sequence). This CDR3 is CSADPSQAQYF. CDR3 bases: TGCAGTGCTGACCCTAGCCAGGCGCAGTATTTT.

The CDR3 is CASSQRTVSGNTIYF. The CDR3 bases are TGCGCCAGCAGCCAGAGGACGGTCTCTGGAAACACCATATATTTT. The rearrangement links TRBV4-1 to TRBJ1-3; no clear D gene. The germline gives CDR1 MGHRA, CDR2 YSYEKL. The germline V and J ends were trimmed by 3 bases and 0 bases, with 9 bases remaining between them. CDR3 length equals 15 residues.